The T cell receptor beta chain described here comes from a study of shared T cell receptors in the human thymus. The CDR3 extends over 16 amino acids. The V and J ends lost 2 bases and 2 bases respectively, with 17 bases between them. Germline-derived CDR1 and CDR2 are SGHKS and YYEKEE (reference sequence). TCRdb's copy holds only in-frame clones and misses some; the assay was immunoSEQ multiplex PCR. The sample contains 600,000 or so clones, more than 75% of which appear only once. These sequences were also reported in another study, on human thymus T cells. Turning to that study: The study used thymus tissue resected during corrective heart surgery. Use of V and J genes seemed skewed within the thymic and blood repertoires. Overlap was high between thymic repertoires from unrelated individuals, as reported in related research.

The genes are TRBV5-5 and TRBJ2-7; D may be TRBD2 (6 bases). Sample: thymocytes. The receptor's source is a boy younger than two with a congenital heart defect. The CDR3 region is CASSLTSEGRAYEQYF. The CDR3 DNA is TGTGCCAGCAGCTTAACCTCGGAGGGTAGGGCCTACGAGCAGTACTTC.